Sequencing of this T cell receptor (beta chain) was carried out in a study of PD-1 and CTLA-4 blockade in melanoma. The method was immunoSEQ multiplex PCR; TCRdb's version includes in-frame clones alone and lacks a portion of them. The table has about 16,000 clones, more than 65% seen once. This CDR3 comprises 11 residues. Trimming shortened V by 7 bases and J by 6 bases, and 10 bases separated the two germline ends. Per germline, CDR1 LNHDA and CDR2 SQIVND (reference sequence). V gene TRBV19 combines with J gene TRBJ2-7, with D perhaps matching TRBD2 (6 bases). The specimen was CD8+ T cells from peripheral blood, collected before anti-PD-1 treatment. The sequence came from a human donor with melanoma. CDR3 amino acids: CASMGGLEQYF. The CDR3 DNA reads as TGTGCCAGTATGGGGGGACTCGAGCAGTACTTC. The whole variable domain, remainder taken from reference TRBV19 and TRBJ2-7, is DGGITQSPKYLFRKEGQNVTLSCEQNLNHDAMYWYRQDPGQGLRLIYYSQIVNDFQKGDIAEGYSVSREKKESFPLTVTSAQKNPTAFYLCASMGGLEQYFGPGTRLTVT.